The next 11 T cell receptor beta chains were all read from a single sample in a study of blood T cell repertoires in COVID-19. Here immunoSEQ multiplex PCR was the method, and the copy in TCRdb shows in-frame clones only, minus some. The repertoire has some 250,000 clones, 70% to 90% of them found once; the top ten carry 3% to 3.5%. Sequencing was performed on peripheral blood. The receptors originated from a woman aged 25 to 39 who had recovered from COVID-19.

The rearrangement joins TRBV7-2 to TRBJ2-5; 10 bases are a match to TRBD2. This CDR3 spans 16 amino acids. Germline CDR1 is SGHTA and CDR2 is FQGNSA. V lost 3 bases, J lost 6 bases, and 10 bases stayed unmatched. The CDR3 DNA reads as TGTGCCAGCAGCTTGTGGAGCGGGGGGGCCGGGCAGACCCAGTACTTC. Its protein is CASSLWSGGAGQTQYF.

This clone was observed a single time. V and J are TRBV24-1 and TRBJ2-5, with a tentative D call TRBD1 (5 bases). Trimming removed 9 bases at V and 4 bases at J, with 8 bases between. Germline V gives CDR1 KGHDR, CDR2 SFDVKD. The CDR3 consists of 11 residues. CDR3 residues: CATGQGETQYF. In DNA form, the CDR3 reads TGTGCCACCGGACAAGGAGAGACCCAGTACTTC.

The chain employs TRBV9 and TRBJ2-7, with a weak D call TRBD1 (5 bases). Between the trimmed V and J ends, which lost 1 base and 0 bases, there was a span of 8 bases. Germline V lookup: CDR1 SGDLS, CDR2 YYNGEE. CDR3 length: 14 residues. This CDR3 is CASSVQGSSYEQYF. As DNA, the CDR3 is TGTGCCAGCAGCGTACAGGGTTCCTCCTACGAGCAGTACTTC.

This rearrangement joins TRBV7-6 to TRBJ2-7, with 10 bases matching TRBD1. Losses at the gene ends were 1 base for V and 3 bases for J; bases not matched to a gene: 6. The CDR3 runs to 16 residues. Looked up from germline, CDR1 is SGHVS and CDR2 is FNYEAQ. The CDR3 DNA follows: TGTGCCAGCAGCTTAGAGGGGGGACAGGGGTACTACGAGCAGTACTTC. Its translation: CASSLEGGQGYYEQYF.

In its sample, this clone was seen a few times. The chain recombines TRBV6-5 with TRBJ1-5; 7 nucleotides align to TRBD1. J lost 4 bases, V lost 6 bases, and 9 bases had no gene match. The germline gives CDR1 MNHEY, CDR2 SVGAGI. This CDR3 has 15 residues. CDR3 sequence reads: CASRPTGTYNQPQHF. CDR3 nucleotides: TGTGCCAGCAGACCGACAGGGACGTATAATCAGCCCCAGCATTTT.

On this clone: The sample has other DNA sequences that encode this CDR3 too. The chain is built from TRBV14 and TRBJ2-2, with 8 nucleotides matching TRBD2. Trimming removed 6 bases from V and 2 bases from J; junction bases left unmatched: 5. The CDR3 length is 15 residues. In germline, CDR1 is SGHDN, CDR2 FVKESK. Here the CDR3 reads CASSRTSPNTGELFF. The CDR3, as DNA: TGTGCCAGCAGTCGGACTAGCCCCAACACCGGGGAGCTGTTTTTT.

The CDR3 DNA is TGTGCCAGCAGCCCCGTCGGGACAGGGGAAGCTTTCTTT. This sequence encodes CASSPVGTGEAFF. This sequence joins TRBV11-2 and TRBJ1-1; 9 positions match TRBD1. Germline V gene data show CDR1 as SGHAT and CDR2 as FQNNGV. Trimming at V came to 5 bases and at J to 8 bases, leaving 6 bases not matched to a gene. The CDR3 runs 13 residues.

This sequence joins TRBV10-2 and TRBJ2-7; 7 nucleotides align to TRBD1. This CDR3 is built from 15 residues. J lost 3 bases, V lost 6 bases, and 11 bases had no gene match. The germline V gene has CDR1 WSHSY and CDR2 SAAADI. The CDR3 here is CASRDATGQYYEQYF. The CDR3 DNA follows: TGCGCCAGCAGGGACGCCACGGGACAGTACTACGAGCAGTACTTC.

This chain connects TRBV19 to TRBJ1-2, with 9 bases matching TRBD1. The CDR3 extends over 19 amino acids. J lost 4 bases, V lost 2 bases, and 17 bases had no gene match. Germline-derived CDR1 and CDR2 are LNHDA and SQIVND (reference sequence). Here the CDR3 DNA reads TGTGCCAGTAGTATATTTCGGGGAGACGGGACAGGGAATTTCTATGGCTACACCTTC. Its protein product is CASSIFRGDGTGNFYGYTF.

The CDR3 sequence: CASSYDGAQNSPLHF. The CDR3 DNA follows: TGTGCCAGCAGTTACGATGGGGCGCAGAATTCACCCCTCCACTTT. The V call is TRBV6-2 or TRBV6-3, the J call TRBJ1-6; tentative D call: TRBD1 (5 bases). The CDR3 is 15 amino acids. CDR1 is MNHEY and CDR2 is SVGEGT in the germline V gene. With 2 bases removed from V and 7 bases from J, the gap between germline ends came to 12 bases.

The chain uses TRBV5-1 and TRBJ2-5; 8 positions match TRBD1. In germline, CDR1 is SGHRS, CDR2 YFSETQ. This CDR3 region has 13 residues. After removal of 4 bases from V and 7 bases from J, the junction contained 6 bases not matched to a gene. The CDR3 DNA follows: TGCGCCAGCAGCCCCGACAGGGGTGGGACCCAGTACTTC. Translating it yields CASSPDRGGTQYF.